The present entry profiles one TCR beta chain with its context. CDR3 size: 15 residues. Germline V lookup: CDR1 MDHEN, CDR2 SYDVKM. V was clipped by 6 bases and J by 6 bases; unmatched bases: 8. In the original analysis: Amplification with reference gene primers provided the estimates of nucleated cell counts. TCRdb's copy holds only in-frame clones and misses some; the assay was immunoSEQ multiplex PCR. V and J calls and clone size are as listed in that table; D and trimming were resolved from the DNA. This sample has hundreds of thousands of clones, with 89% found just once. The record originates from a study of blood T cell repertoires in COVID-19. For the study at large: Samples taken during acute and convalescent COVID-19 were collected in the United States, Italy and Spain. T cells, B-cell-depleted T cells, or PBMCs supplied cDNA or gDNA.

The chain joins TRBV28 to TRBJ1-6; 7 bases line up with TRBD1. Sequences were obtained from peripheral blood. This TCR was recovered from a woman aged 25 to 39 with COVID-19, enrolled during active disease. DNA for the CDR3: TGTGCCAGCAGGACCTACAGGGGAACTAATTCACCCCTCCACTTT. Residues: CASRTYRGTNSPLHF.